The 2 T cell receptor beta chains presented below share a single source sample, sequenced in a study of tumor and adjacent non-tumor tissue in lung cancer. No cell sorting was done before RNA was extracted from the tissue. Distant lung tissue was collected more than 3 cm away from the tumor edge. TCRbeta libraries were built with three rounds of nested PCR, modified from ARM-PCR. From the multiplex PCR reads, TCRdb called clonotypes with MiXCR, one entry per CDR3 protein. There are 75,000 to 90,000 distinct CDR3 sequences in the sample; around 80% occur only once, and around a fifth lies in the top ten. Specimen: distant non-tumor lung tissue. The source of these receptors is a woman between 45 and 65 years old with non-small cell lung cancer.

V gene TRBV6-1 combines with J gene TRBJ2-7; unclear D gene. The CDR3 consists of 10 residues. With 8 bases removed from V and 7 bases from J, the gap between germline ends came to 9 bases. Looked up from germline, CDR1 is MNHNS and CDR2 is SASEGT. CDR3 nucleotides: TGTGCCAGCGAGGTATATGAGCAGTACTTC. Protein product: CASEVYEQYF.

The rearrangement links TRBV11-2 to TRBJ2-4, with a possible D match to TRBD2 (6 bases). Trimming removed 9 bases from V and 8 bases from J, with 23 bases in between. In germline, CDR1 is SGHAT, CDR2 FQNNGV. CDR3 size: 15 residues. The DNA of the CDR3 is TGTGCCAGTAGTTTCCCTAGCGAAATTGGGGACATTCAGTACTTC. Protein sequence: CASSFPSEIGDIQYF.